This T cell receptor beta chain was obtained from a study of blood T cell repertoires in COVID-19. The length of the CDR3 is 18 residues. Per germline, CDR1 PRHDT and CDR2 FYEKMQ (reference sequence). After removal of 4 bases from V and 3 bases from J, the junction contained 17 bases not matched to a gene. As processed by the authors: Amplification from reference gene primers served as the basis for estimated nucleated cell counts. The repertoire was sequenced with immunoSEQ multiplex PCR; TCRdb's copy has only in-frame clones and lacks some. That table gives V, J and clone size, and the DNA gave D and trimming. Of approximately 92,000 clones in the sample, around 81% are singletons; the top ten hold around 4%.

The chain couples TRBV13 to TRBJ1-1; 7 nucleotides agree with TRBD1. What was sequenced was peripheral blood. The sequence was obtained from a man in his 60s with acute or convalescent COVID-19. DNA of the CDR3: TGTGCCAGCAGCTCCAGAACAGGGGAATGGTTGCGGGACACTGAAGCTTTCTTT. Translated: CASSSRTGEWLRDTEAFF.